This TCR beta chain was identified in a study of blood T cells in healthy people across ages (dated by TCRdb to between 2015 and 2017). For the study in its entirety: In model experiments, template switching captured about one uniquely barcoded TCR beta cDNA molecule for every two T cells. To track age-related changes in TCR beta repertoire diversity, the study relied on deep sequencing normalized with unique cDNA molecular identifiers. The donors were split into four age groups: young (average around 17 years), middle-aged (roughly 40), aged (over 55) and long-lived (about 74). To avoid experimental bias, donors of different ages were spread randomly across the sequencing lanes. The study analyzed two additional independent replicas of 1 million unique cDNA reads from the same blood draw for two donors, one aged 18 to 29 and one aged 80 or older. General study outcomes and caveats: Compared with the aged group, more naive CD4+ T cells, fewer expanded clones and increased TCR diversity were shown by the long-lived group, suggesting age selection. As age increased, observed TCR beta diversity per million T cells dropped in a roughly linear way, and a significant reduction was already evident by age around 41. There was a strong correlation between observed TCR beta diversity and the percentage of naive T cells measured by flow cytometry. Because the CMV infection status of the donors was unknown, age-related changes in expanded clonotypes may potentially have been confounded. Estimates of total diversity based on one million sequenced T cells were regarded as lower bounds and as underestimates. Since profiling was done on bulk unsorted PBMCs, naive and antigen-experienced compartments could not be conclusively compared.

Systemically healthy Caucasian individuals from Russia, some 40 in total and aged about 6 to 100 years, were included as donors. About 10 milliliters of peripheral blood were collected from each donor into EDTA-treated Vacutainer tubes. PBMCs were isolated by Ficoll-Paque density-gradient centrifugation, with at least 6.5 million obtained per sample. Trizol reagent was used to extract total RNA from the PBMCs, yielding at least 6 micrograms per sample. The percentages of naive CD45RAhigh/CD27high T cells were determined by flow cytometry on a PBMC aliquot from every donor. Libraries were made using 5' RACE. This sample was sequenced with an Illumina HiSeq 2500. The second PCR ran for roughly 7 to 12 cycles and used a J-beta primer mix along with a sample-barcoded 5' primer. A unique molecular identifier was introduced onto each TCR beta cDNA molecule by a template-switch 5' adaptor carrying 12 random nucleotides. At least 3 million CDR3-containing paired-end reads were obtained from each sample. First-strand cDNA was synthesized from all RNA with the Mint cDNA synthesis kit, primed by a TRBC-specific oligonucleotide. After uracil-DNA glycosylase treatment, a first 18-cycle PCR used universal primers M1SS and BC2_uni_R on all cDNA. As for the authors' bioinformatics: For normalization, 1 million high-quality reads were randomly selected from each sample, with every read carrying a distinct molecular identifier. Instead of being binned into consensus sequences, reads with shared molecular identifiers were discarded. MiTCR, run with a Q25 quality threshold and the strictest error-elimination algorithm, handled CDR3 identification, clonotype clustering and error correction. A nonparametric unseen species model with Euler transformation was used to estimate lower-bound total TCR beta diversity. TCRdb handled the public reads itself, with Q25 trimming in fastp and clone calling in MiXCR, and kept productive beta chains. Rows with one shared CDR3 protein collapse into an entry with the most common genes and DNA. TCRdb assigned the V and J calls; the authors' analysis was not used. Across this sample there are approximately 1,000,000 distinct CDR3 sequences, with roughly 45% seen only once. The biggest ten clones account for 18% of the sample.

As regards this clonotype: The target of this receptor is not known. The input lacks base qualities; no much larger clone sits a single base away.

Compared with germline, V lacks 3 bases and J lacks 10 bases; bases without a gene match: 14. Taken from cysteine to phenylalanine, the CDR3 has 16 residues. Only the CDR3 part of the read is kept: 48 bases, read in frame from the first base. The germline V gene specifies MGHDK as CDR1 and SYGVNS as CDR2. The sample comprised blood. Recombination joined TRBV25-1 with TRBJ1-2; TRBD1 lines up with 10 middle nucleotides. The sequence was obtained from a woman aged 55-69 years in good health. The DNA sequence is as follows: TGTGCCAGCAGTGACCTCCAGACAGGGGGCCAGAGGGACTACACCTTC. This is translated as CASSDLQTGGQRDYTF.